What follows describes a single TCR beta chain. Antigen specificity is unknown. Sample treatment: oral pan-JAK inhibitor, 5-10 mg twice daily. Sorting separated CD4+ and CD8+ T cells out of PBMCs. Isolated RNA was reverse transcribed into cDNA used as the sequencing template. Clones were read by immunoSEQ multiplex PCR, and TCRdb kept only the in-frame ones, dropping some. The profile covers under 350,000 clones, with 58% appearing a single time and approximately 2% taken by the ten largest. Germline CDR1 MNHEY, CDR2 SVGAGI. The CDR3 extends over 14 amino acids. The trim removed 10 bases at V and 3 bases at J, leaving 7 bases unmatched. This sample is part of a study of CD8+ T cells in alopecia areata. Study context: Scoring treated patients' severity relied on the percentage of scalp area affected. Study-wide results and limits: Unlike in mice, where it was clearer, TCR sharing across patients was less clear, possibly HLA-related. Many expanded lesional clones persisted in scalp and blood during tofacitinib.

The chain carries TRBV6-5 and TRBJ1-5; TRBD1 aligns across 9 bases. The material sequenced was CD4+ T cells sorted from blood, taken at week 24, from a patient treated with tofacitinib. The clonotype comes from a human donor with alopecia areata. The CDR3 DNA is TGTGCCACCGGGGGACAGGGCTCCAATCAGCCCCAGCATTTT. Its protein product is CATGGQGSNQPQHF.